This T cell receptor beta chain was sequenced in a study of T cells in Graves' hyperthyroidism and ophthalmopathy. Whole-study findings and limits: Ophthalmopathy onset followed model prediction by a median approximately six months.

This clonotype was recorded at least ten times. The antigen remains undetermined. TCR beta CDR3 region amplification was performed from RNA transcripts. Primed by the HTBI set, a first-round RT-PCR was run on the TCR CDR3. TCRdb re-called the multiplex PCR reads with MiXCR, one entry per CDR3 protein. The sample holds around 700,000 distinct CDR3 sequences, around 20% seen once. Participants, patients aged 18 to 65, had newly diagnosed hyperthyroidism with a duration under 2 months. Before ophthalmopathy appeared, progressors gave blood at initial hyperthyroidism diagnosis. V was clipped by 3 bases and J by 0 bases, with 8 bases between them. Germline values: CDR1 SGHAT, CDR2 FQNNGV. The CDR3 loop spans 14 amino acids.

The receptor was derived from a woman in her forties or fifties with Graves' hyperthyroidism that later progressed to Graves' ophthalmopathy. Sequencing was done on a sample of blood. J is TRBJ1-1 and V is TRBV11-2; D remains ambiguous. This chain's CDR3 is CASSFPGMNTEAFF. Here the CDR3 DNA reads TGTGCCAGCAGCTTTCCTGGCATGAACACTGAAGCTTTCTTT.